The present T cell receptor (beta chain) was sequenced within a study of shared clonotypes between healthy human individuals. In the study overall: Donor composition was a couple of women and three men, aged 18 to 49.

The repertoire was sequenced with immunoSEQ multiplex PCR; TCRdb's copy has only in-frame clones and lacks some. The sample carries 1.6 million or so clones, roughly 96% recorded once. Specimen: naive CD4+ T cells sorted from blood. As for subset: CD45RA+ positively selected. This TCR came from a man younger than 45 in good health.

The CDR3: CASSIQGAEEKLFF. CDR3 bases: TGCGCCAGCAGCATACAGGGGGCCGAAGAAAAACTGTTTTTT. The J gene is TRBJ1-4, the V gene TRBV5-1, with TRBD1 matching over 9 bases. The CDR3 contains 14 residues. Germline loops: CDR1 SGHRS, CDR2 YFSETQ. Trimming at V came to 4 bases and at J to 8 bases, leaving 6 bases not matched to a gene.